This T cell receptor beta chain was documented in a study of T cell repertoires in cytomegalovirus infection (dated by TCRdb to the late 2010s). Looking at the study overall: Peptide stimulations targeted recently identified HLA-C-restricted CMV epitopes, whose presentation resists viral immunomodulation, together with well-studied HLA-B-restricted epitopes. Donor HLA type was relevant to the analysis, because carriage of CMV infection together with the matching HLA type was indicated by public TCR beta signatures. Broader findings and caveats from the paper: In both this cohort and an independent roughly 350-donor cohort, the cumulative frequency of public TCR beta family members distinguished carriers of CMV infection plus the relevant HLA type. The ex vivo response was dominated by HLA-C-restricted CMV-specific TCR beta clonotypes, and the single most frequent clonotype in two of eight donors was supplied by these HLA-C-restricted clonotypes.

With regard to this clonotype: There is no known antigen for this receptor. Per-nucleotide qualities are absent, and no much larger clonotype sits a single base away.

The CDR3 contains 14 residues, cysteine and phenylalanine counted. Only CDR3 DNA remains: 42 bases, in frame from the first base. According to the germline V gene, CDR1 reads SGHTA and CDR2 reads FQGNSA. Sequencing relied on an Illumina HiSeq 1500. TCRdb reworked the public reads: Q25 trimming with fastp, MiXCR clone assembly, productive beta chains retained. Duplicate CDR3 protein sequences are folded into a single record with the most common DNA and genes. Across this sample there are about 830,000 distinct CDR3 sequences, with about 33% seen only once. The ten largest clonotypes hold roughly 12% of the sample. The meaning of the sample's treatment or condition label: in vitro stimulation with specific CMV peptide epitopes to enrich CMV-specific T cells.

This clonotype was obtained from a human donor in good health (CMV status not recorded). Some clones in this sample may be carry-over from other donors' samples. The V gene is TRBV7-2 and the J gene is TRBJ1-5; TRBD2 is possibly the D segment (5 matching bases). The end of the DNA aligns better with TRBJ2-3, so the J call may be wrong. The specimen comprised cultured CD8+ T cells from PBMCs, sampled from culture after CMV antigen stimulation. DNA sequence: TGTGCCAGCAGCTTAATAGGACTTAGTCAGCCCCAGTATTTT. It encodes CASSLIGLSQPQYF.